These T cell receptor beta chains were read from a single sample in a study of spatial heterogeneity in lung cancer. TCRdb re-analysed the 5' RACE reads in MiXCR, keeping a single row per CDR3 protein. The data show tens of thousands of distinct CDR3 sequences, with about 9.4% seen just once and 6.9% held by the top ten. Material: PBMCs, obtained at surgery. The receptor source for this set is a male donor with early-stage non-small cell lung cancer. CDR3s include the opening cysteine and the closing phenylalanine or tryptophan. Fields, in order: V gene, D gene, clone size, J gene, CDR3 DNA, CDR3 protein. The D gene is left open where the match is weak. The listing skips clone size in some rows; elsewhere it reads once, few, many or a size class.

TRBV7-2	NA	NA	TRBJ1-5	TGTGCCAGCAGCTCCTCGTGGGATCAGCCCCAGCATTTT	CASSSSWDQPQHF
TRBV5-1	TRBD1	many	TRBJ1-5	TGTGCCAGCAGCTTGACAGGGGATAGCAATCAGCCCCAGCATTTT	CASSLTGDSNQPQHF
TRBV5-1	NA	many	TRBJ1-2	TGCGCCAGCAGCTACGGGGGCGGCGCAGATGGCTACACCTTC	CASSYGGGADGYTF
TRBV7-9	NA	many	TRBJ2-2	TGTGCCAGCAGCCCCATGGTCAGGGGGGAGCTGTTTTTT	CASSPMVRGELFF
TRBV5-1	NA	few	TRBJ1-4	TGCGCCAGCAGCTGGGGGCAGTTGAATGAAAAACTGTTTTTT	CASSWGQLNEKLFF
TRBV19	NA	many	TRBJ2-7	TGTGCCAGTAGCCCGATGATCGTCTCCTACGAGCAGTACTTC	CASSPMIVSYEQYF
TRBV7-2	NA	NA	TRBJ2-7	TGTGCCAGCAGCTTAGGGCGGACGTCCTACGAGCAGTACTTC	CASSLGRTSYEQYF
TRBV19	NA	many	TRBJ1-1	TGTGCCAGTAGTATTGTCACAGGGAACACTGAAGCTTTCTTT	CASSIVTGNTEAFF
TRBV7-2	TRBD2	many	TRBJ2-1	TGTGCCAGCAGCTTAGGAACTAGCGGTTACAATGAGCAGTTCTTC	CASSLGTSGYNEQFF
TRBV7-9	TRBD2	few	TRBJ2-7	TGTGCCAGCAGCTTAGCGTCTAGCGGGGGGCCCAGCTCCTACGAGCAGTACTTC	CASSLASSGGPSSYEQYF
TRBV6-5	NA	NA	TRBJ1-6	TGTGCCAGCAGTCCCTACTCCTATAATTCACCCCTCCACTTT	CASSPYSYNSPLHF
TRBV4-3	TRBD2	many	TRBJ2-2	TGCGCCAGCAGCCAGGGCCGACTAGCGGGGGGGCGTAACGGGGAGCTGTTTTTT	CASSQGRLAGGRNGELFF
TRBV3-1	NA	many	TRBJ1-6	TGTGCCAGCAGTCGAGAGATCTATAATTCACCCCTCCACTTT	CASSREIYNSPLHF
TRBV5-1	NA	few	TRBJ2-7	TGCGCCAGCAGCTTGTTCGGGACCTACGAGCAGTACTTC	CASSLFGTYEQYF
TRBV29-1	NA	NA	TRBJ2-7	TGCAGCGTTGAACTTACAGGGGGGGGCGAGCAGTACTTC	CSVELTGGGEQYF
TRBV2	NA	few	TRBJ2-1	TGTGCCAGCAGTGTTATAGGGGATGGGTCCTACAATGAGCAGTTCTTC	CASSVIGDGSYNEQFF
TRBV18	NA	many	TRBJ1-5	TGTGCCAGCTCACCCGATTTTAATCAGCCCCAGCATTTT	CASSPDFNQPQHF
TRBV2	TRBD1	many	TRBJ1-5	TGTGCCAGCAGTGGACAGGGTAATCAGCCCCAGCATTTT	CASSGQGNQPQHF
TRBV10-3	TRBD2	many	TRBJ2-1	TGTGCCATCAGCCCGACTAGCGGGAGGAATGAGCAGTTCTTC	CAISPTSGRNEQFF
TRBV5-4	NA	few	TRBJ1-1	TGTGCCAGCAGCGTCGGACTTGAAGCTTTCTTT	CASSVGLEAFF
TRBV10-3	NA	few	TRBJ2-1	TGTGCCATCCTGAGGCGTGGGGAGCAGTTCTTC	CAILRRGEQFF
TRBV2	NA	many	TRBJ1-2	TGTGCCAGCAGGGACTATGGCTACACCTTC	CASRDYGYTF
TRBV7-8	TRBD2	few	TRBJ2-3	TGTGCCAGCAGCTTAGGGAGCGGGGCAGTAGATACGCAGTATTTT	CASSLGSGAVDTQYF
TRBV2	NA	NA	TRBJ2-5	TGTGCCAGCAGTGAAGACCGAGGGACCCAGTACTTC	CASSEDRGTQYF
TRBV28	TRBD2	many	TRBJ2-7	TGTGCCAGCAGCACCCCTAGCGGGAGTAGGTACGAGCAGTACTTC	CASSTPSGSRYEQYF
TRBV6-1	TRBD1	few	TRBJ1-2	TGTGCCAGCAGTGATGTTGGTGGACAGGGATCGGACGGCTACACCTTC	CASSDVGGQGSDGYTF